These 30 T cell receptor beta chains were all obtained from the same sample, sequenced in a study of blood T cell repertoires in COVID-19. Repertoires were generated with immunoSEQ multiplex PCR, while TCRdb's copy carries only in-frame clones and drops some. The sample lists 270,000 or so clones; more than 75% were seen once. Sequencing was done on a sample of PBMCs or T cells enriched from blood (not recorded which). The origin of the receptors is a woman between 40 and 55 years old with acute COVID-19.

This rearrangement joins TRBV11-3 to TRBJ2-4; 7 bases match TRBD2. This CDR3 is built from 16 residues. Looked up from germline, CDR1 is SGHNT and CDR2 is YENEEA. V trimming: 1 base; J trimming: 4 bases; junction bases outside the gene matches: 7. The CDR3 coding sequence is TGTGCCAGCAGCTTAGTCGTTGCTAGCGGAAAAAACATTCAGTACTTC. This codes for CASSLVVASGKNIQYF.

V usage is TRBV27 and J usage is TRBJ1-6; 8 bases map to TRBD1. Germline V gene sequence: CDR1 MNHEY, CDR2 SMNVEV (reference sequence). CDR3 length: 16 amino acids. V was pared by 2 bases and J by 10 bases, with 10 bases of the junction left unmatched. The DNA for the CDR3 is TGTGCCAGCAGTTTAGGGCAGGGGGCCCGGCAATCACCCCTCCACTTT. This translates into CASSLGQGARQSPLHF.

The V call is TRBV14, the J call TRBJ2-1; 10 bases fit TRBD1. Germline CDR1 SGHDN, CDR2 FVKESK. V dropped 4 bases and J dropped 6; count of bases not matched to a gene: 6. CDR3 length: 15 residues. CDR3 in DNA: TGTGCCAGCAGCCCTAGAGGACAGGGGGTCAATGAGCAGTTCTTC. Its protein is CASSPRGQGVNEQFF.

The CDR3 reads CASSTSVGETQYF. For the CDR3, the DNA is TGTGCCAGTAGTACTAGCGTAGGGGAGACCCAGTACTTC. The chain has TRBV19 and TRBJ2-5, with a weak D call TRBD2 (6 bases). This CDR3 is built from 13 residues. From germline, CDR1 is LNHDA and CDR2 SQIVND (reference sequence). V was clipped by 4 bases and J by 5 bases, with 11 bases between them.

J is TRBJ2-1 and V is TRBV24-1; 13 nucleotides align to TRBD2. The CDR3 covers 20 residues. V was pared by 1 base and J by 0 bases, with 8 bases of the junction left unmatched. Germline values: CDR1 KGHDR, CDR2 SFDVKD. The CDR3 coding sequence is TGTGCCACCAGTGATTTCCCCAGGACTAGCGGGAGTCCCTCCTACAATGAGCAGTTCTTC. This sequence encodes CATSDFPRTSGSPSYNEQFF.

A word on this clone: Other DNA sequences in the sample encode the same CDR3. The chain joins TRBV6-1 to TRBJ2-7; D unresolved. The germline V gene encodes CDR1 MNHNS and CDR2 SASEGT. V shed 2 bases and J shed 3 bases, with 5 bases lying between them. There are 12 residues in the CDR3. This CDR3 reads CASSESGYEQYF. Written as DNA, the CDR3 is TGTGCCAGCAGTGAATCGGGCTACGAGCAGTACTTC.

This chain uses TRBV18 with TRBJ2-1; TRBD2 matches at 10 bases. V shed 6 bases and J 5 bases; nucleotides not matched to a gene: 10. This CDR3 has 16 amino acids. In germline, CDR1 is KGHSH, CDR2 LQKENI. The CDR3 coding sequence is TGTGCCAGCTCGTCTCGAGCGGGGGGGTATGACAATGAGCAGTTCTTC. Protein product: CASSSRAGGYDNEQFF.

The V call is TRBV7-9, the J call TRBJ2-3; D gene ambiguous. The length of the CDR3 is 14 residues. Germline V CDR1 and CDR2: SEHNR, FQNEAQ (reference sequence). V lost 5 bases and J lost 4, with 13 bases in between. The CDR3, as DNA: TGTGCCAGCAGCCCCCCCCAGTTGGCAGATACGCAGTATTTT. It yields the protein CASSPPQLADTQYF.

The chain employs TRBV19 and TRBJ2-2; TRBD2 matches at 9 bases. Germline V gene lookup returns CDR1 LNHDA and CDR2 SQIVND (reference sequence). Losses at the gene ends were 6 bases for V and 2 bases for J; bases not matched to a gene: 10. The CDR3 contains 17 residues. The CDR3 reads CASSLGLAGDNTGELFF. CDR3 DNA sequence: TGTGCCAGTAGCTTAGGTTTAGCGGGGGACAACACCGGGGAGCTGTTTTTT.

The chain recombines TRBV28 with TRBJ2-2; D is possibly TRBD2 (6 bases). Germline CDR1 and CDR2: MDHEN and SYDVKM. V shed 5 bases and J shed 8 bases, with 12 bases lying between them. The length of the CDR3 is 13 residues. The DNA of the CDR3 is TGTGCCAGCAGTCACGGGACTGCGGGGGAGCTGTTTTTT. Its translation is CASSHGTAGELFF.

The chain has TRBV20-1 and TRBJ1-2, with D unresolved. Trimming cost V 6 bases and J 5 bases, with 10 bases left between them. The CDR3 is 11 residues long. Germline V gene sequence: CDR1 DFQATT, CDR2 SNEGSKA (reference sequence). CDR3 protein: CSAPAEYGYTF. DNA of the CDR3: TGCAGTGCGCCCGCGGAGTATGGCTACACCTTC.

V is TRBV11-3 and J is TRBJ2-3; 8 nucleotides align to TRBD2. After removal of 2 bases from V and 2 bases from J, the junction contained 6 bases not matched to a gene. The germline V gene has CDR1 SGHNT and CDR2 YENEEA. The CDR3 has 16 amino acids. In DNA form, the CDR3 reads TGTGCCAGCAGCTTATCTAGCGGGCGGACCACAGATACGCAGTATTTT. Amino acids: CASSLSSGRTTDTQYF.

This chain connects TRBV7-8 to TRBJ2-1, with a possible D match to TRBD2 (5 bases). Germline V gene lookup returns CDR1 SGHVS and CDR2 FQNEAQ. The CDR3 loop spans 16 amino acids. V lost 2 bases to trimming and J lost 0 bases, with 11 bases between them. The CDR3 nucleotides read TGTGCCAGCAGCTTACTAGCCGGGAACTCCTACAATGAGCAGTTCTTC. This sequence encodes CASSLLAGNSYNEQFF.

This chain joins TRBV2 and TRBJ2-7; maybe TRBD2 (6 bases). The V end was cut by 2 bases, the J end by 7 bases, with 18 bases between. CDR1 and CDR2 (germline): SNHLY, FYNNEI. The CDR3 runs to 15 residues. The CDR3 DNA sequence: TGTGCCAGCAGTGAATTGGACGGGGAGGTTGGAGAGCAGTACTTC. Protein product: CASSELDGEVGEQYF. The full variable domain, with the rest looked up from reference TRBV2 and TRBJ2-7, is EPEVTQTPSHQVTQMGQEVILRCVPISNHLYFYWYRQILGQKVEFLVSFYNNEISEKSEIFDDQFSVERPDGSNFTLKIRSTKLEDSAMYFCASSELDGEVGEQYFGPGTRLTVT.

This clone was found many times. The CDR3 nucleotides read TGTGCCAGCAGCTTAGCAGACCCCCAGGGGGCAAAGGAGACCCAGTACTTC. Translation: CASSLADPQGAKETQYF. The chain is built from TRBV7-6 and TRBJ2-5; 8 bases match TRBD1. Germline V gene data show CDR1 as SGHVS and CDR2 as FNYEAQ. With 0 bases clipped from V and 5 bases from J, the junction kept 11 bases outside the gene matches. The CDR3 runs to 17 residues.

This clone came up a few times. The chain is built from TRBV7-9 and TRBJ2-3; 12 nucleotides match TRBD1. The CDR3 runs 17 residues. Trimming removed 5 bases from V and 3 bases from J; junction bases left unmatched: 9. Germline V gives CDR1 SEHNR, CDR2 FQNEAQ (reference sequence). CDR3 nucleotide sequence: TGTGCCAGCAGCGGACGGGACAGGGGGCGAGGTACAGATACGCAGTATTTT. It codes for CASSGRDRGRGTDTQYF. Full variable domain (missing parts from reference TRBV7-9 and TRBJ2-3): DTGVSQNPRHKITKRGQNVTFRCDPISEHNRLYWYRQTLGQGPEFLTYFQNEAQLEKSRLLSDRFSAERPKGSFSTLEIQRTEQGDSAMYLCASSGRDRGRGTDTQYFGPGTRLTVL.

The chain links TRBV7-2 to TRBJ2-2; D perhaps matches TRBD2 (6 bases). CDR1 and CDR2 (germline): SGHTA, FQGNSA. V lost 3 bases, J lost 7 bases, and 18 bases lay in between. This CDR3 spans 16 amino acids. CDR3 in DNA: TGTGCCAGCAGCTTTTTGCGGGGTGGTGTGAGCGGGGAGCTGTTTTTT. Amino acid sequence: CASSFLRGGVSGELFF.

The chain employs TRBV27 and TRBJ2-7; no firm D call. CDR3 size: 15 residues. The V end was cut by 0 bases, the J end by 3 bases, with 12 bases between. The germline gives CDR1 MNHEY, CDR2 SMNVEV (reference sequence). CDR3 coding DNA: TGTGCCAGCAGTTTATCGCCGGAGTCTGTCTACGAGCAGTACTTC. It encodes CASSLSPESVYEQYF.

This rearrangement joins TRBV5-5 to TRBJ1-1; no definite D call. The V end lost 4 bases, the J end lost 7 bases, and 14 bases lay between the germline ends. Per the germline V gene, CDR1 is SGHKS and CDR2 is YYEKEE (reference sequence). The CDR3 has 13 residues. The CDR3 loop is CASSHFTVGEAFF. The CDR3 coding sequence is TGTGCCAGCAGCCACTTTACGGTTGGTGAAGCTTTCTTT.

This CDR3 is CASSYIAGGVGEQYF. Here the CDR3 DNA reads TGTGCCAGCAGTTACATAGCGGGAGGCGTCGGCGAGCAGTACTTC. The chain employs TRBV27 and TRBJ2-7; 10 nucleotides agree with TRBD2. Germline V gives CDR1 MNHEY, CDR2 SMNVEV (reference sequence). There are 15 residues in the CDR3. V shed 4 bases and J 6 bases; nucleotides not matched to a gene: 9.

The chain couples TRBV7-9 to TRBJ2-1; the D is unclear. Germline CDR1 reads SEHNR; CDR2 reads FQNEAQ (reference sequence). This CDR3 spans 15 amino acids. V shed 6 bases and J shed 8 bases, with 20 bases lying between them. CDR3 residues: CASSFGVNGRDEQFF. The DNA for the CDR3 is TGTGCCAGCAGTTTCGGAGTGAACGGTCGGGATGAGCAGTTCTTC.

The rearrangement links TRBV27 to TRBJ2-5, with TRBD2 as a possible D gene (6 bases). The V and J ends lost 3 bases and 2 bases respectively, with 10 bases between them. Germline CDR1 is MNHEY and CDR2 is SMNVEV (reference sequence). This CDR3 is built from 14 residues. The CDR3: CASSFWRGQETQYF. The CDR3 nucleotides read TGTGCCAGCAGTTTCTGGAGGGGACAAGAGACCCAGTACTTC.

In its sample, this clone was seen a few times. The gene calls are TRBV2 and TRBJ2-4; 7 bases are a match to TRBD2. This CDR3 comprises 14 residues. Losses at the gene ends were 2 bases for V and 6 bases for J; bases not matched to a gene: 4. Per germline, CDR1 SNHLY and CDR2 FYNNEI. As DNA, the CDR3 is TGTGCCAGCAGTGAAAGTCCGGGGGGAAACATTCAGTACTTC. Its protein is CASSESPGGNIQYF.

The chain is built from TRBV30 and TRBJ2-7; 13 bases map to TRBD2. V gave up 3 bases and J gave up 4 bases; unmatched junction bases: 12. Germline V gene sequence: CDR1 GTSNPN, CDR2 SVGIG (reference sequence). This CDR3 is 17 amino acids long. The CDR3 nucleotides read TGTGCCTGGAGGAAACGTCCCTTGACTAGCGGGAGGTACGAGCAGTACTTC. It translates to CAWRKRPLTSGRYEQYF.

In nucleotides, the CDR3 is TGTGCCAGCAGCCCAAGACTAGCGGGAGTCCAGGCCTCCTACGAGCAGTACTTC. It encodes CASSPRLAGVQASYEQYF. The rearrangement joins TRBV7-9 to TRBJ2-7, with 12 bases identical to TRBD2. Germline V gene lookup returns CDR1 SEHNR and CDR2 FQNEAQ (reference sequence). The ends lost 5 bases at V and 0 bases at J; junction bases unmatched: 11. The CDR3 runs to 18 residues.

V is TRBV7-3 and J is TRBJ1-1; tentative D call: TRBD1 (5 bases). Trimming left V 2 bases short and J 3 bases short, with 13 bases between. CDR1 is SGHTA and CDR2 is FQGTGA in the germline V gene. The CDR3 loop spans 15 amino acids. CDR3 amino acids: CASSLQGSGDTEAFF. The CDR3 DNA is TGTGCCAGCAGCTTACAGGGCAGTGGGGACACTGAAGCTTTCTTT.

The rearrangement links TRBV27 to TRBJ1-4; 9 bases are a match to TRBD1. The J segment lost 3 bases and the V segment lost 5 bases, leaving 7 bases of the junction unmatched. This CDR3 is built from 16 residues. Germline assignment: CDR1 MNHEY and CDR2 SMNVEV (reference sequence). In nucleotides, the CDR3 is TGTGCCAGCAGTCGCGCGGACAGGGGAGCTAATGAAAAACTGTTTTTT. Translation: CASSRADRGANEKLFF.

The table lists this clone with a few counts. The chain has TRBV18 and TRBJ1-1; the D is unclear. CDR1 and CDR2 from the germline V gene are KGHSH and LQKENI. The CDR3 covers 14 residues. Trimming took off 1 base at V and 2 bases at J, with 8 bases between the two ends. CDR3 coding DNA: TGTGCCAGCTCACCACTCTCTAGAAACACTGAAGCTTTCTTT. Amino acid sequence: CASSPLSRNTEAFF. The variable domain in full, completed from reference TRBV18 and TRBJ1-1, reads NAGVMQNPRHLVRRRGQEARLRCSPMKGHSHVYWYRQLPEEGLKFMVYLQKENIIDESGMPKERFSAEFPKEGPSILRIQQVVRGDSAAYFCASSPLSRNTEAFFGQGTRLTVV.

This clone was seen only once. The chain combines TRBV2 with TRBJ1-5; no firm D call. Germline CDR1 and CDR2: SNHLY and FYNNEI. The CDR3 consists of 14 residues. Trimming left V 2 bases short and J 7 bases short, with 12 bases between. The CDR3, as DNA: TGTGCCAGCAGTGAAACGAGGGTTCAACAGCCCCAGCATTTT. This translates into CASSETRVQQPQHF.

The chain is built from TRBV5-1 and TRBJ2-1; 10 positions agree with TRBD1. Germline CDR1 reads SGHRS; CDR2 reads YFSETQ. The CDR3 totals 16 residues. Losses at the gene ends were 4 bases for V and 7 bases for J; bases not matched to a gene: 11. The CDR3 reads CASSKTPGQGSNEQFF. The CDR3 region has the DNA TGCGCCAGCAGCAAAACCCCGGGACAGGGGTCAAATGAGCAGTTCTTC.